This is a list of T cell receptor beta chains from one sample in a study of vaccination and CD4 T cells after COVID-19. A single record per CDR3 protein comes from TCRdb applying MiXCR to the PCR reads. The sample carries some 8,600 distinct CDR3 sequences, 30% to 35% recorded once. These TCRs' antigens remain unknown. The specimen sequenced was CD4+ T cells from blood, cultured in vitro. These receptors all stem from a human donor in good health. The conserved cysteine and the conserved F or W are not part of the CDR3 here. Each record gives: J gene, V gene, CDR3 protein.

J: TRBJ2-3
V: TRBV7-6
CDR3: ASSTRPTDTQY

J: TRBJ1-2
V: TRBV6-2/TRBV6-3
CDR3: ASSPPRGGLAGYT

J: TRBJ2-1
V: TRBV19
CDR3: ASSIGTDYNEQF

J: TRBJ1-1
V: TRBV7-9
CDR3: ASSPQGNTEAF

J: TRBJ2-7
V: TRBV28
CDR3: ASSFELAGLSYEQY

J: TRBJ2-6
V: TRBV2
CDR3: ASRGGVASGANVLT

J: TRBJ2-7
V: TRBV28
CDR3: ASRTGTETYEQY

J: TRBJ2-1
V: TRBV18
CDR3: ASSPFGQVEQF

J: TRBJ2-6
V: TRBV21-1
CDR3: ASSKPGWPPGANVLT

J: TRBJ2-7
V: TRBV21-1
CDR3: ASSKADRVVVYEQY

J: TRBJ2-1
V: TRBV7-9
CDR3: ASSLALGVSYNEQF

J: TRBJ2-1
V: TRBV28
CDR3: ASSLAYNEQF

J: TRBJ2-2
V: TRBV7-3
CDR3: ASRPPGQTNTGELF

J: TRBJ2-6
V: TRBV6-2/TRBV6-3
CDR3: ASSLSGGQARSGANVLT

J: TRBJ2-1
V: TRBV7-9
CDR3: ASISPGPAYNEQF

J: TRBJ2-1
V: TRBV6-2/TRBV6-3
CDR3: ASSSRPTTGYNEQF

J: TRBJ2-3
V: TRBV19
CDR3: ASSPLARPNTDTQY

J: TRBJ2-7
V: TRBV6-2/TRBV6-3
CDR3: ASSPYYRGLPYEQY

J: TRBJ2-1
V: TRBV6-5
CDR3: ASSSTPGQGTKGQF

J: TRBJ2-3
V: TRBV6-2/TRBV6-3
CDR3: ASSSPGQGLSRTDTQY

J: TRBJ2-3
V: TRBV4-2
CDR3: ASSQEVSTDTQY

J: TRBJ2-7
V: TRBV20-1
CDR3: SAREPGATYEQY

J: TRBJ2-5
V: TRBV6-2/TRBV6-3
CDR3: ASSPRQYQETQY

J: TRBJ2-3
V: TRBV5-4
CDR3: ASSPRLEVPDTQY

J: TRBJ2-7
V: TRBV20-1
CDR3: SALGQVFSYEQY

J: TRBJ2-3
V: TRBV20-1
CDR3: SARDWGLAADTQY

J: TRBJ2-3
V: TRBV7-2
CDR3: ASSFGGSITDTQY

J: TRBJ2-5
V: TRBV6-5
CDR3: ASSYSRGTGGQETQY

J: TRBJ1-5
V: TRBV5-5
CDR3: ASSVGSYSNQPQH

J: TRBJ2-3
V: TRBV24-1
CDR3: ATSDSGGSGDTQY

J: TRBJ2-6
V: TRBV20-1
CDR3: SARVGGGGSSGANVLT

J: TRBJ2-7
V: TRBV19
CDR3: ASSLGTGVWYEQY

J: TRBJ2-7
V: TRBV6-1
CDR3: ASSRSGSSYEQY

J: TRBJ2-3
V: TRBV7-7
CDR3: ASSQISGRADTQY

J: TRBJ1-1
V: TRBV10-3
CDR3: AIRGQGVLGEAF

J: TRBJ2-7
V: TRBV11-2
CDR3: ASSLRGRESYEQY

J: TRBJ1-1
V: TRBV2
CDR3: ASTDRRGNTEAF

J: TRBJ2-7
V: TRBV6-2/TRBV6-3
CDR3: ASRPTGGEYEQY

J: TRBJ2-1
V: TRBV11-2
CDR3: ASSFLAGGPHYNEQF

J: TRBJ2-3
V: TRBV6-1
CDR3: ASSEGGTGADTQY

J: TRBJ1-3
V: TRBV6-1
CDR3: ASSPGVRAGNTIY